This T cell receptor beta chain derives from a study of blood T cells in healthy people across ages. V was pared by 4 bases and J by 7 bases, with 19 bases between. Per the germline V gene, CDR1 is KGHDR and CDR2 is SFDVKD. This CDR3 comprises 16 residues. Collection of 7.5 to 10 milliliters of peripheral blood was performed for each donor. They isolated at least 6.5 million PBMCs from each sample. General study findings and limits: In long-lived donors, naive CD4+ cell counts and diversity exceeded those of aged donors.

A word on this clonotype: What it recognizes is unknown.

A second PCR of about 6 to 11 cycles used a sample-barcoded 5' primer and a J-beta primer mix. TCRdb processed the 5' RACE reads anew with MiXCR; each CDR3 protein has one entry. The profile shows roughly 1,000,000 distinct CDR3 sequences, almost 25% of them singletons. Separately, the same data were catalogued under a study of T cells of mothers and their children.

Input material: blood. V gene TRBV24-1 combines with J gene TRBJ2-1; unclear D gene. The origin of this receptor is a girl aged 2-10 years in good health. The CDR3 region is CATSDPRSPVSNEQFF. The DNA of the CDR3 is TGTGCCACCAGTGACCCACGGTCCCCAGTATCGAATGAGCAGTTCTTC.